These 4 T cell receptor beta chains were sequenced from one sample in a study of T-cell reconstitution after alpha-beta-depleted transplantation in children. As it was prepared, the TCRbeta library received unique molecular identifiers. TCRdb redid the calling of the PCR reads with MiXCR, one entry per CDR3 protein. The repertoire holds hundreds of thousands of distinct CDR3 sequences, with over 10% as singletons. Source: PBMCs, mostly from graft donor cells, taken 360 days after TCRalphabeta/CD19-depleted stem cell transplant. These receptors were collected from a male patient younger than 18 who had a stem cell transplant for acute myeloid leukemia, so the T cells may come from the graft donor.

At least ten counts were recorded for this clonotype. This chain links TRBV19 with TRBJ2-2, with 10 bases lining up with TRBD2. CDR1 and CDR2 from the germline V gene are LNHDA and SQIVND (reference sequence). Trimming removed 10 bases from V and 4 bases from J; junction bases left unmatched: 6. This CDR3 has 14 residues. CDR3 residues: CATRTSGATGELFF. The DNA for the CDR3 is TGTGCCACCAGGACTAGCGGTGCCACCGGGGAGCTGTTTTTT. Filled out from reference TRBV19 and TRBJ2-2, the complete variable domain reads DGGITQSPKYLFRKEGQNVTLSCEQNLNHDAMYWYRQDPGQGLRLIYYSQIVNDFQKGDIAEGYSVSREKKESFPLTVTSAQKNPTAFYLCATRTSGATGELFFGEGSRLTVL.

This clonotype has a handful of counts. The chain uses TRBV4-3 and TRBJ2-1; TRBD1 aligns across 8 bases. Germline CDR1 is LGHNA and CDR2 is YSLEER. V was pared by 2 bases and J by 3 bases, with 9 bases of the junction left unmatched. The CDR3 has 17 amino acids. The CDR3 bases are TGCGCCAGCAGCCAACGCACCTCGGGACAGGTCTACAATGAGCAGTTCTTC. Translated, it gives CASSQRTSGQVYNEQFF.

This clonotype was detected only once. The chain carries TRBV27 and TRBJ2-7; 7 bases are shared with TRBD2. Losses at the gene ends were 5 bases for V and 4 bases for J; bases not matched to a gene: 11. CDR3 size: 15 residues. The V gene's germline CDR1 is MNHEY and CDR2 SMNVEV (reference sequence). The CDR3 bases are TGTGCCAGCAGTCCCGAAGGGGCGGGAGCGTACGAGCAGTACTTC. Encoded protein: CASSPEGAGAYEQYF.

This clonotype has more than one count but fewer than ten. The V and J genes are TRBV7-3 and TRBJ2-1; TRBD2 matches at 7 bases. The trim removed 2 bases at V and 2 bases at J, leaving 6 bases unmatched. The CDR3 has 16 residues. CDR1 and CDR2 (germline): SGHTA, FQGTGA. CDR3 sequence: CASSLLPGLTYNEQFF. In DNA form, the CDR3 reads TGTGCCAGCAGCTTACTTCCGGGACTAACCTACAATGAGCAGTTCTTC.